This TCR beta chain was identified during a study of post-analysis software for immune sequencing data. General study results and limits: A significant reduction in normalized Chao1 diversity was observed in multiple sclerosis patients versus controls. The F measure placed samples prepared in the same batch into strongly shared clusters.

Unique molecular identifiers were carried by the TCR beta cDNA libraries. The T cell input of roughly 0.85 to 11 million gave around 450,000 cDNA molecules. MiXCR, applied by TCRdb to the PCR reads, yields one record per CDR3 protein. The table has hundreds of thousands of distinct CDR3 sequences, around 53% seen once; the top ten hold approximately 4.4%. This clonotype was detected only a few times. Its specificity is not known. Specimen: blood. The clonotype originates from a girl aged 5-17 years with multiple sclerosis.

The CDR3: CASSAGRNSWKAFF. For the CDR3, the DNA is TGTGCCAGCAGCGCCGGACGGAATAGTTGGAAAGCTTTCTTT. V usage is TRBV11-2 and J usage is TRBJ1-1; D gene unclear. The germline V gene encodes CDR1 SGHAT and CDR2 FQNNGV. This CDR3 is 14 amino acids long. V lost 5 bases, J lost 9 bases, and 19 bases lay in between.